These T cell receptor beta chains were read from a single sample in a study of blood T cell repertoires in COVID-19. Sequenced by immunoSEQ multiplex PCR; TCRdb stores in-frame clones only, minus some. The sample has 200,000 to 250,000 clones; 85% to 90% are singletons. Sequencing used peripheral blood. All receptors come from a woman aged 60-75 years with acute or convalescent COVID-19. CDR3s include the opening cysteine and the closing phenylalanine or tryptophan. D genes are given only for firm matches. A row's size may be missing; if present it is once, few, many or a size class.

D gene: .
clone size: .
J gene: TRBJ2-3
V gene: TRBV12-5
CDR3 protein: CASGSETRTGSTDTQYF
CDR3 DNA: TGTGCTAGTGGTTCCGAGACGCGAACAGGGAGCACAGATACGCAGTATTTT

D gene: .
clone size: .
J gene: TRBJ2-7
V gene: TRBV15
CDR3 protein: CATSRGREQYF
CDR3 DNA: TGTGCCACCAGCAGAGGGAGGGAGCAGTACTTC

D gene: TRBD1
clone size: .
J gene: TRBJ1-1
V gene: TRBV24-1
CDR3 protein: CATSGPGTGVTEAFF
CDR3 DNA: TGTGCCACCAGTGGCCCCGGGACAGGGGTCACTGAAGCTTTCTTT

D gene: .
clone size: .
J gene: TRBJ1-5
V gene: TRBV5-6
CDR3 protein: CASSLRGWNQPQHF
CDR3 DNA: TGTGCCAGCAGCCTCAGGGGCTGGAATCAGCCCCAGCATTTT

D gene: .
clone size: once
J gene: TRBJ2-1
V gene: TRBV5-5
CDR3 protein: CASSLYPPVYNEQFF
CDR3 DNA: TGTGCCAGCAGCTTGTATCCCCCTGTTTACAATGAGCAGTTCTTC

D gene: TRBD1
clone size: .
J gene: TRBJ2-1
V gene: TRBV9
CDR3 protein: CASSRTGRNEQFF
CDR3 DNA: TGTGCCAGCAGCAGGACAGGGCGCAATGAGCAGTTCTTC

D gene: .
clone size: .
J gene: TRBJ1-3
V gene: TRBV18
CDR3 protein: CASSPTRGGGNTIYF
CDR3 DNA: TGTGCCAGCTCACCAACTCGGGGTGGTGGAAACACCATATATTTT

D gene: .
clone size: .
J gene: TRBJ2-7
V gene: TRBV18
CDR3 protein: CASSPLGRVRGNEQYF
CDR3 DNA: TGTGCCAGCTCACCACTGGGTCGGGTTAGGGGCAACGAGCAGTACTTC

D gene: .
clone size: .
J gene: TRBJ1-5
V gene: TRBV19
CDR3 protein: CASRANSQPQHF
CDR3 DNA: TGTGCCAGTAGGGCCAACAGCCAGCCCCAGCATTTT

D gene: .
clone size: .
J gene: TRBJ2-5
V gene: TRBV27
CDR3 protein: CASSSTVLGTQYF
CDR3 DNA: TGTGCCAGCAGTTCAACAGTCCTTGGGACCCAGTACTTC

D gene: .
clone size: .
J gene: TRBJ1-3
V gene: TRBV5-1
CDR3 protein: CASSLVSWGLSGNTIYF
CDR3 DNA: TGCGCCAGCAGCTTGGTGTCTTGGGGCCTCTCTGGAAACACCATATATTTT

D gene: TRBD1
clone size: .
J gene: TRBJ1-2
V gene: TRBV28
CDR3 protein: CASSLDRGFGYTF
CDR3 DNA: TGTGCCAGCAGTTTGGACAGGGGGTTTGGCTACACCTTC

D gene: .
clone size: .
J gene: TRBJ2-3
V gene: TRBV5-1
CDR3 protein: CASSLEGGQGDTQYF
CDR3 DNA: TGCGCCAGCAGCTTGGAAGGGGGTCAGGGGGATACGCAGTATTTT

D gene: TRBD1
clone size: .
J gene: TRBJ1-1
V gene: TRBV28
CDR3 protein: CASSLMTGVTNTEAFF
CDR3 DNA: TGTGCCAGCAGTTTGATGACAGGGGTTACGAACACTGAAGCTTTCTTT

D gene: .
clone size: .
J gene: TRBJ1-6
V gene: TRBV15
CDR3 protein: CATSREGVGRSPLHF
CDR3 DNA: TGTGCCACCAGCAGAGAGGGTGTGGGGCGTTCACCCCTCCACTTT

D gene: .
clone size: .
J gene: TRBJ2-1
V gene: TRBV5-1
CDR3 protein: CASQGTVEQFF
CDR3 DNA: TGCGCCAGCCAGGGGACGGTTGAGCAGTTCTTC

D gene: TRBD1
clone size: .
J gene: TRBJ1-4
V gene: TRBV3-1/TRBV3-2
CDR3 protein: CASSQYDRVSSEKLFF
CDR3 DNA: TGTGCCAGCAGCCAATACGACAGGGTATCTAGTGAAAAACTGTTTTTT

D gene: TRBD1
clone size: .
J gene: TRBJ2-2
V gene: TRBV29-1
CDR3 protein: CSGRTGGNTGELFF
CDR3 DNA: TGCAGCGGTCGGACAGGGGGAAACACCGGGGAGCTGTTTTTT

D gene: TRBD2
clone size: .
J gene: TRBJ2-1
V gene: TRBV9
CDR3 protein: CASSVGGTSGSGNEQFF
CDR3 DNA: TGTGCCAGCAGCGTAGGAGGGACTAGCGGGAGTGGAAATGAGCAGTTCTTC

D gene: .
clone size: .
J gene: TRBJ1-3
V gene: TRBV7-9
CDR3 protein: CASSTGHTGNTIYF
CDR3 DNA: TGTGCCAGCAGCACGGGACACACTGGAAACACCATATATTTT

D gene: .
clone size: .
J gene: TRBJ1-2
V gene: TRBV5-1
CDR3 protein: CASSTGLIPSYGYTF
CDR3 DNA: TGCGCCAGCAGCACCGGACTGATACCTAGCTATGGCTACACCTTC

D gene: .
clone size: .
J gene: TRBJ1-6
V gene: TRBV4-1
CDR3 protein: CASSQATQVPNSPLHF
CDR3 DNA: TGCGCCAGCAGCCAAGCGACCCAGGTTCCCAATTCACCCCTCCACTTT

D gene: TRBD1
clone size: .
J gene: TRBJ1-1
V gene: TRBV28
CDR3 protein: CASSFRDRGNTEAFF
CDR3 DNA: TGTGCCAGCAGTTTCCGGGACAGGGGGAACACTGAAGCTTTCTTT

D gene: .
clone size: .
J gene: TRBJ1-1
V gene: TRBV18
CDR3 protein: CASSPQGLDTEAFF
CDR3 DNA: TGTGCCAGCTCACCCCAGGGCCTGGACACTGAAGCTTTCTTT

D gene: TRBD1
clone size: .
J gene: TRBJ1-1
V gene: TRBV20-1
CDR3 protein: CSASPGTGDYTEAFF
CDR3 DNA: TGCAGTGCTAGTCCCGGGACAGGGGACTACACTGAAGCTTTCTTT

D gene: .
clone size: .
J gene: TRBJ1-5
V gene: TRBV10-1
CDR3 protein: CASSESGGDQPQHF
CDR3 DNA: TGCGCCAGCAGTGAGTCTGGAGGGGATCAGCCCCAGCATTTT